The entry below gives a single TCR beta chain sequence along with its context. Its cognate antigen is unknown. The data were taken from a study of T cell responses to AZD1222 COVID-19 vaccine. Sequencing was performed with immunoSEQ multiplex PCR; in TCRdb, only in-frame clones are kept and a portion is missing. The sample gives 200,000 or so clones, about 93% of which show up once; about 1% is in the top ten. Broader study findings: Regions left unmutated in variants are reportedly the target of nearly half of spike-specific TCRs. Among vaccine-associated CD4 TCRs, coverage spanned spike, with dominance at 160-218 and 743-854.

Germline loops: CDR1 SGHVS, CDR2 FQNEAQ. This CDR3 spans 15 amino acids. The V and J ends lost 2 bases and 2 bases, in that order; junction bases with no gene match: 6. Sequencing was performed on peripheral blood, taken on day 0 of MenACWY control vaccination. The chain recombines TRBV7-8 with TRBJ2-7, with 7 bases identical to TRBD1. The TCR was taken from an adult in good health. The CDR3 reads CASSLPDRPPYEQYF. The CDR3 DNA reads as TGTGCCAGCAGCTTACCGGACAGGCCCCCCTACGAGCAGTACTTC. The full variable domain, in which reference TRBV7-8 and TRBJ2-7 provide the parts outside the CDR3, is GAGVSQSPRYKVAKRGQDVALRCDPISGHVSLFWYQQALGQGPEFLTYFQNEAQLDKSGLPSDRFFAERPEGSVSTLKIQRTQQEDSAVYLCASSLPDRPPYEQYFGPGTRLTVT.